This T cell receptor (beta chain) was sequenced during a study of blood T cell repertoires in COVID-19. The wider study: Material from acute and convalescent COVID-19 was sourced from the United States, Italy and Spain. Sample material is recorded as cDNA or gDNA derived from T cells, B-cell-depleted T cells, or PBMCs.

The CDR3 totals 16 residues. CDR1 and CDR2 from the germline V gene are SGHTA and FQGNSA. V lost 3 bases, J lost 4 bases, and 8 bases stayed unmatched. Data came from immunoSEQ multiplex PCR; TCRdb stores just in-frame clones and leaves some out. The data contain about 17,000 clones, roughly 80% of them singletons. The TCR originated in a man older than 75 with acute or convalescent COVID-19. V gene TRBV7-2 combines with J gene TRBJ2-7; 11 nucleotides match TRBD2. The specimen was peripheral blood. CDR3 nucleotide sequence: TGTGCCAGCAGCTTGGGGCTAGCGGGGGGTATTTACGAGCAGTACTTC. Translation: CASSLGLAGGIYEQYF.